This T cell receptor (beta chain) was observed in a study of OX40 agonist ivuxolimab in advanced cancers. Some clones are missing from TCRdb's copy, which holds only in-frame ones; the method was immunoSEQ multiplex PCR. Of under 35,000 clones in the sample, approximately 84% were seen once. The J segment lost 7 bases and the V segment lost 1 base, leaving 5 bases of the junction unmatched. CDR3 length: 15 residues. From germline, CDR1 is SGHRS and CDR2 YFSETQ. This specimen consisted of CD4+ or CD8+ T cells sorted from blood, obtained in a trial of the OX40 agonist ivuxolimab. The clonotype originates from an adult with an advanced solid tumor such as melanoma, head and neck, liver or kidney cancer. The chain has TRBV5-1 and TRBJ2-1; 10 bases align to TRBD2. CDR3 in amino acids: CASSLSGGAVNEQFF. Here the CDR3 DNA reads TGCGCCAGCAGCTTGAGCGGGGGGGCAGTGAATGAGCAGTTCTTC.